This TCR beta chain was captured in a study of blood T cell repertoires in COVID-19. About the study: Whether acute or convalescent, the COVID-19 samples came from the United States, Italy and Spain. The cDNA or gDNA used as material had been derived from T cells, B-cell-depleted T cells, or PBMCs.

This CDR3 comprises 13 residues. CDR1 SGDLS and CDR2 YYNGEE come from the germline V gene. The V segment lost 4 bases and the J segment 3 bases; nucleotides outside the gene matches: 3. How the authors handled the data: Nucleated cell number was recorded as an estimate derived from reference gene primer amplification. Repertoires were generated with immunoSEQ multiplex PCR, while TCRdb's copy carries only in-frame clones and drops some. That table is the source of V, J and clone size, and D and trimming were worked out from the DNA. The data show 120,000 or so clones, almost 70% seen once. The chain couples TRBV9 to TRBJ2-5, with TRBD1 matching 7 bases. The receptor was isolated from a woman in her 70s with acute or convalescent COVID-19. Material: peripheral blood. The CDR3 spells CASSRDSKETQYF. The CDR3 coding sequence is TGTGCCAGCAGCCGGGACAGTAAAGAGACCCAGTACTTC.